This passage covers 24 T cell receptor beta chains from one sample sequenced in a study of PD-L1 blockade in urothelial cancer. Generated by immunoSEQ multiplex PCR, the TCRdb table keeps only in-frame clones and is missing some. The sample contains roughly 47,000 clones, around 79% of which appear only once. Time point denoted: pretreatment peripheral blood. The sample in question was PBMCs, obtained around atezolizumab (anti-PD-L1) treatment. These receptors were collected from a man between 65 and 80 years old with urothelial cancer.

The chain combines TRBV5-1 with TRBJ1-2, with TRBD1 matching 7 bases. Per the germline V gene, CDR1 is SGHRS and CDR2 is YFSETQ. CDR3 length equals 12 residues. V shed 4 bases and J 8 bases; nucleotides not matched to a gene: 5. The CDR3 nucleotides read TGCGCCAGCAGCAACCAGGGGGAAGGCTACACCTTC. Residues: CASSNQGEGYTF.

The chain recombines TRBV10-3 with TRBJ1-4, with D possibly matching TRBD1 (5 bases). The V end was cut by 6 bases, the J end by 7 bases, with 18 bases between. The CDR3 totals 15 residues. Germline-derived CDR1 and CDR2 are ENHRY and SYGVKD. CDR3 residues: CAIRESSGDGEKLFF. As DNA, the CDR3 is TGTGCCATCAGGGAATCCTCGGGGGACGGTGAAAAACTGTTTTTT.

The CDR3 here is CASSPSTGGGEKLFF. The CDR3 DNA sequence: TGTGCCAGTAGTCCCTCGACAGGGGGCGGTGAAAAACTGTTTTTT. This sequence joins TRBV19 and TRBJ1-4; TRBD1 agrees at 10 bases. The CDR3 consists of 15 residues. J was trimmed by 7 bases and V by 5 bases; bases with no gene match: 7. Germline V gene lookup returns CDR1 LNHDA and CDR2 SQIVND (reference sequence).

The chain employs TRBV4-1 and TRBJ1-3; TRBD1 aligns across 7 bases. V shed 2 bases, J shed 4 bases, and the junction held 8 bases outside the gene matches. The germline V gene has CDR1 MGHRA and CDR2 YSYEKL. This CDR3 is built from 16 residues. The CDR3 region is CASSQIKGAGGNTIYF. CDR3 bases: TGCGCCAGCAGCCAAATAAAGGGGGCGGGAGGAAACACCATATATTTT.

The chain employs TRBV30 and TRBJ2-7, with TRBD2 matching over 7 bases. This CDR3 contains 12 residues. Germline lookup yields CDR1 GTSNPN and CDR2 SVGIG (reference sequence). The CDR3 coding sequence is TGTGCTGACCGCGGGAGCTCCTACGAGCAGTACTTC. Translation gives CADRGSSYEQYF.

The chain links TRBV30 to TRBJ1-1; D not resolved. The CDR3 is 12 amino acids. In germline, CDR1 is GTSNPN, CDR2 SVGIG (reference sequence). The germline V and J ends were trimmed by 1 base and 1 base, with 4 bases remaining between them. Written as DNA, the CDR3 is TGTGCCTGGAGTGCTTCGAACACTGAAGCTTTCTTT. Its protein is CAWSASNTEAFF.

This clone appeared a single time. The rearrangement uses TRBV5-1 and TRBJ2-3; 13 bases fit TRBD2. Germline loops: CDR1 SGHRS, CDR2 YFSETQ. The V and J ends lost 4 bases and 2 bases, in that order; junction bases with no gene match: 4. CDR3 length equals 16 residues. The CDR3: CASSPGLAGVTDTQYF. Written as DNA, the CDR3 is TGCGCCAGCAGCCCCGGACTAGCGGGGGTCACAGATACGCAGTATTTT. Variable domain in full (rest from reference TRBV5-1 and TRBJ2-3): KAGVTQTPRYLIKTRGQQVTLSCSPISGHRSVSWYQQTPGQGLQFLFEYFSETQRNKGNFPGRFSGRQFSNSRSEMNVSTLELGDSALYLCASSPGLAGVTDTQYFGPGTRLTVL.

This clone occurred a few times. The gene calls are TRBV30 and TRBJ2-7, with 10 positions matching TRBD1. V lost 3 bases and J lost 5; bases outside the gene matches: 13. The CDR3 contains 16 residues. Germline values: CDR1 GTSNPN, CDR2 SVGIG (reference sequence). CDR3 loop: CAWSSQGGTGAHEQYF. The CDR3 DNA reads TGTGCCTGGAGCTCCCAGGGGGGGACAGGGGCCCACGAGCAGTACTTC.

The chain couples TRBV6-1 to TRBJ1-5; 8 bases match TRBD1. The CDR3 sequence is 16 residues long. Germline CDR1 MNHNS, CDR2 SASEGT. V shed 4 bases and J 3 bases; nucleotides not matched to a gene: 8. In DNA form, the CDR3 reads TGTGCCAGCAGTGTCACGGACAGGGCGCCCAATCAGCCCCAGCATTTT. Translated, it gives CASSVTDRAPNQPQHF.

The chain is built from TRBV5-1 and TRBJ2-5; 7 nucleotides agree with TRBD1. V lost 4 bases to trimming and J lost 0 bases; unmatched junction nucleotides: 6. CDR3 length equals 15 residues. Germline V gives CDR1 SGHRS, CDR2 YFSETQ. The CDR3 sequence is CASSDEGADQETQYF. The CDR3 coding sequence is TGCGCCAGCAGCGATGAGGGGGCTGACCAAGAGACCCAGTACTTC.

V gene TRBV23-1 combines with J gene TRBJ1-3, with 8 bases lining up with TRBD1. TRBV23-1 is classed as an ORF, of uncertain function. Unmatched junction bases numbered 8, after V lost 0 bases and J lost 4 bases. The CDR3 spans 17 residues. The CDR3 sequence: CASSQSGQGAQGNTIYF. The CDR3 DNA sequence: TGCGCCAGCAGTCAATCTGGCCAGGGGGCGCAAGGAAACACCATATATTTT.

The chain employs TRBV6-1 and TRBJ2-3, with D uncertain. Trimming removed 1 base at V and 6 bases at J, with 5 bases between. The germline V gene has CDR1 MNHNS and CDR2 SASEGT. The CDR3 runs 12 residues. The CDR3 region is CASSEVSDTQYF. DNA of the CDR3: TGTGCCAGCAGTGAAGTGTCGGATACGCAGTATTTT.

The chain carries TRBV5-1 and TRBJ2-7; tentatively, D is TRBD1 (6 bases). V lost 4 bases and J 2 bases, leaving 10 bases between the germline ends. The CDR3 loop spans 13 amino acids. Germline loops: CDR1 SGHRS, CDR2 YFSETQ. The CDR3 DNA is TGCGCCAGCAGCCCGGACAGCGCCTACGAGCAGTACTTC. Protein sequence: CASSPDSAYEQYF.

Written as DNA, the CDR3 is TGTGCCACCGCGCTGACAGTGTCGAGCTCCTACGAGCAGTACTTC. Residues: CATALTVSSSYEQYF. This chain links TRBV6-5 with TRBJ2-7; D is possibly TRBD1 (5 bases). Germline CDR1 MNHEY, CDR2 SVGAGI. This CDR3 has 15 amino acids. Trimming removed 10 bases from V and 0 bases from J, with 19 bases in between.

This clone was counted a single time. The chain joins TRBV7-2 to TRBJ1-2; D remains unclear. Trimming took off 5 bases at V and 4 bases at J, with 20 bases between the two ends. The CDR3 has 16 residues. CDR1 and CDR2 from the germline V gene are SGHTA and FQGNSA. Here the CDR3 reads CASSSRTDGAIYGYTF. The DNA of the CDR3 is TGTGCCAGCAGCAGTAGAACCGACGGAGCCATCTATGGCTACACCTTC.

V gene TRBV5-1 combines with J gene TRBJ2-1; the D gene is possibly TRBD2 (6 bases). Germline values: CDR1 SGHRS, CDR2 YFSETQ. V shed 4 bases and J shed 6 bases, with 11 bases lying between them. This CDR3 has 13 residues. The CDR3 sequence: CASSRGIGNEQFF. In DNA form, the CDR3 reads TGCGCCAGCAGCCGGGGGATTGGCAATGAGCAGTTCTTC.

This clone has only a few counts. The chain employs TRBV5-1 and TRBJ1-1; maybe TRBD1 (5 bases). The V gene lost 4 bases and the J gene lost 0 bases, with 10 bases spanning the gap. The CDR3 totals 14 residues. Germline CDR1 reads SGHRS; CDR2 reads YFSETQ. CDR3 sequence (DNA): TGCGCCAGCAGCACCCAGGGCCTGAACACTGAAGCTTTCTTT. Protein: CASSTQGLNTEAFF. Using reference TRBV5-1 and TRBJ1-1 for the parts outside the CDR3, the full variable domain is KAGVTQTPRYLIKTRGQQVTLSCSPISGHRSVSWYQQTPGQGLQFLFEYFSETQRNKGNFPGRFSGRQFSNSRSEMNVSTLELGDSALYLCASSTQGLNTEAFFGQGTRLTVV.

This chain links TRBV7-9 with TRBJ1-2, with TRBD1 as a possible D gene (5 bases). The V end was cut by 3 bases, the J end by 2 bases, with 10 bases between. The CDR3 sequence is 14 residues long. Germline V CDR1 and CDR2: SEHNR, FQNEAQ (reference sequence). The CDR3 reads CASSFNNRNYGYTF. The CDR3, as DNA: TGTGCCAGCAGCTTTAACAACAGGAACTATGGCTACACCTTC.

The V call is TRBV18, the J call TRBJ2-1; 12 nucleotides line up with TRBD2. The germline gives CDR1 KGHSH, CDR2 LQKENI. V shed 1 base and J 6 bases; nucleotides not matched to a gene: 4. The CDR3 totals 16 residues. CDR3 in amino acids: CASSPLGTSGPNEQFF. The CDR3 coding sequence is TGTGCCAGCTCACCACTGGGGACTAGCGGGCCCAATGAGCAGTTCTTC.

This sequence joins TRBV27 and TRBJ1-2; TRBD1 matches 7 bases. CDR1 and CDR2 (germline): MNHEY, SMNVEV (reference sequence). V lost 6 bases to trimming and J lost 4 bases; unmatched junction nucleotides: 8. The CDR3 runs to 14 residues. CDR3 in DNA: TGTGCCAGCAGAGACAGGGTAACATCCTATGGCTACACCTTC. Its protein is CASRDRVTSYGYTF.

V and J are TRBV19 and TRBJ1-4, with a possible D match to TRBD1 (6 bases). CDR3 length equals 14 residues. V was clipped by 9 bases and J by 7 bases, with 18 bases between them. CDR1 is LNHDA and CDR2 is SQIVND in the germline V gene (reference sequence). This CDR3 reads CASTHREMGEKLFF. The CDR3 nucleotides read TGTGCCAGCACTCACAGGGAGATGGGTGAAAAACTGTTTTTT.

This clone was seen just once. The chain is built from TRBV2 and TRBJ2-7, with 13 bases fitting TRBD2. Trimming cost V 5 bases and J 5 bases; bases outside gene matches: 9. The germline V gene has CDR1 SNHLY and CDR2 FYNNEI. This CDR3 region has 16 residues. The CDR3 reads CASSSLTSGRFNEQYF. The CDR3 DNA reads as TGTGCCAGCAGTTCGTTGACTAGCGGGAGGTTTAACGAGCAGTACTTC.

By sample share, this clone is medium-sized (0.01 to 0.1%). The V gene is TRBV9, the J gene TRBJ1-1; no firm D call. In germline, CDR1 is SGDLS, CDR2 YYNGEE. Between the trimmed V and J ends, which lost 0 bases and 1 base, there was a span of 7 bases. This CDR3 spans 14 amino acids. The CDR3 DNA reads TGTGCCAGCAGCGTAGCTGAGAGGAACACTGAAGCTTTCTTT. Its translation is CASSVAERNTEAFF.

The V call is TRBV5-4, the J call TRBJ2-1; 8 nucleotides line up with TRBD1. CDR3 size: 13 residues. The trim removed 4 bases at V and 8 bases at J, leaving 5 bases unmatched. Looked up from germline, CDR1 is SGHNT and CDR2 is YYREEE (reference sequence). The CDR3 sequence: CASSPQGGDEQFF. The CDR3 nucleotides read TGTGCCAGCAGCCCACAGGGGGGCGATGAGCAGTTCTTC.